A selection of T cell receptor beta chains follows, all from one sample in a study of T cells in Graves' hyperthyroidism and ophthalmopathy. From the multiplex PCR reads, TCRdb called clonotypes with MiXCR, one entry per CDR3 protein. The data show a few hundred thousand distinct CDR3 sequences, 46% seen once. Sequenced sample: peripheral blood or thyroid tissue (not recorded which). Every receptor here comes from a woman aged 18-29 years with Graves' hyperthyroidism. Both conserved end residues are part of each CDR3. A D gene is named only where the DNA matches it firmly.

J gene | D gene | V gene | CDR3 protein
TRBJ2-7 | - | TRBV4-3 | CASSQDIQGSFYEQYF
TRBJ1-1 | - | TRBV2 | CAPGVGTEAFF
TRBJ2-6 | - | TRBV29-1 | CSVQLRQALSGANVLTF
TRBJ1-2 | TRBD1 | TRBV29-1 | CSSGTGGYYGYTF
TRBJ1-4 | TRBD1 | TRBV7-3 | CASSLGWQGENYEKLFF
TRBJ2-4 | - | TRBV6-6 | CASRQDVGTIQYF
TRBJ1-1 | - | TRBV19 | CASSIPDRYTEAFF
TRBJ2-5 | TRBD1 | TRBV7-2 | CASSWTGLEAQHF
TRBJ2-2 | - | TRBV24-1 | CATSDFVRGGTGELFF
TRBJ2-7 | - | TRBV6-5 | CASSPFRGPYEQYF
TRBJ1-2 | - | TRBV20-1 | CSASARLAGSYYGYTF
TRBJ2-3 | TRBD2 | TRBV10-3 | CAIGLTSGATDTQYF
TRBJ1-2 | - | TRBV6-5 | CASSYSGNHYGYTF
TRBJ1-1 | TRBD1 | TRBV7-2 | CASSAGTGASTEAFF
TRBJ2-2 | - | TRBV5-5 | CASSLGLQNTGELFF
TRBJ2-7 | TRBD1 | TRBV7-2 | CASSRPGDRASYEQYF
TRBJ1-2 | TRBD1 | TRBV29-1 | CSVRTGKGYTF
TRBJ1-3 | - | TRBV2 | CAAREHSGNTIYF